Each of the 13 T cell receptor beta chains below was sequenced from the same sample in a study of radiotherapy plus CTLA-4 blockade in lung cancer. Method: immunoSEQ multiplex PCR; TCRdb's copy keeps in-frame clones and lacks some. The sample consists of 52,000 or so clones, 82% of them appearing once. Source: peripheral blood, taken from a patient treated with radiotherapy plus ipilimumab. Receptors originate from a human donor with non-small cell lung cancer whose response to radiotherapy plus ipilimumab could not be evaluated.

The rearrangement joins TRBV27 to TRBJ1-2; TRBD1 is a possible D gene (5 bases). Germline CDR1 reads MNHEY; CDR2 reads SMNVEV (reference sequence). The CDR3 extends over 16 amino acids. Trimming removed 3 bases from V and 2 bases from J, with 16 bases in between. CDR3 region: CASSLTGVYSNYGYTF. The CDR3 bases are TGTGCCAGCAGTTTGACGGGGGTTTACTCCAACTATGGCTACACCTTC.

This rearrangement joins TRBV13 to TRBJ2-3; 9 bases fit TRBD2. V was clipped by 7 bases and J by 11 bases; unmatched bases: 19. Germline V gene sequence: CDR1 PRHDT, CDR2 FYEKMQ (reference sequence). The CDR3 covers 16 residues. The CDR3 bases are TGTGCCAGCACCGTGAGAGCGGGAGGCCCTCTGAATGAGCAGTATTTT. Its protein is CASTVRAGGPLNEQYF.

This clone was counted a single time. The gene calls are TRBV18 and TRBJ2-1; perhaps TRBD2 as D (6 bases). V lost 3 bases, J lost 3 bases, and 18 bases lay in between. Germline V gives CDR1 KGHSH, CDR2 LQKENI. This CDR3 has 17 amino acids. The CDR3 spells CASSPPSGLRVYNEQFF. The CDR3 coding sequence is TGTGCCAGCTCACCTCCCTCCGGACTACGGGTCTACAATGAGCAGTTCTTC.

V gene TRBV6-5 combines with J gene TRBJ2-7; perhaps TRBD2 as D (6 bases). Between the trimmed V and J ends, which lost 0 bases and 6 bases, there was a span of 15 bases. CDR1 and CDR2 (germline): MNHEY, SVGAGI. The CDR3 runs 15 residues. The CDR3 spells CASSYSWATRGEQYF. The CDR3 DNA sequence: TGTGCCAGCAGTTACTCTTGGGCGACTAGAGGCGAGCAGTACTTC.

Details on this clone: The junction does not match germline at one end; this may be a read error. This sequence joins TRBV6-1 and TRBJ1-2; no clear D. Germline assignment: CDR1 MNHNS and CDR2 SASEGT. The CDR3 loop spans 13 amino acids. The CDR3 region has the DNA TGTGCCGGCAGCGAGCAACGGTTCTATGGCTACACCTTC. This encodes CAGSEQRFYGYTF.

This chain connects TRBV7-9 to TRBJ1-4; 9 nucleotides match TRBD1. V dropped 5 bases and J dropped 4; count of bases not matched to a gene: 2. This CDR3 contains 14 residues. Germline CDR1 is SEHNR and CDR2 is FQNEAQ (reference sequence). The chain's CDR3 is CASSEGQGNEKLFF. CDR3 nucleotides: TGTGCCAGCAGCGAGGGACAGGGTAATGAAAAACTGTTTTTT.

The CDR3 nucleotides are TGTGCCAGTAGTCCATACAGGGAGCTTCAGCCCCAGCATTTT. Translating gives CASSPYRELQPQHF. This chain connects TRBV19 to TRBJ1-5; a weak D match, TRBD1 (6 bases). The V gene lost 5 bases and the J gene lost 6 bases, with 14 bases spanning the gap. Germline V gene data show CDR1 as LNHDA and CDR2 as SQIVND (reference sequence). The CDR3 loop spans 14 amino acids.

The gene calls are TRBV4-3 and TRBJ2-2; possible D gene TRBD2, 5 bases. The germline CDR1 and CDR2 sequences are LGHNA and YSLEER. This CDR3 is built from 18 residues. Trimming removed 1 base from V and 7 bases from J, with 22 bases in between. CDR3 bases: TGCGCCAGCAGCCAAGGGTCCGAAACCAGGACTCTAGGCGGGGAGCTGTTTTTT. Its protein is CASSQGSETRTLGGELFF.

This chain joins TRBV7-7 and TRBJ2-5, with 15 bases that match TRBD2. V lost 5 bases and J lost 1; bases outside the gene matches: 8. CDR3 length equals 18 residues. Germline V CDR1 and CDR2: SSHAT, FNYEAQ (reference sequence). The CDR3, as DNA: TGTGCCAGCAGCACCGGGACTAGCGGGGGGCCCATCCAAGAGACCCAGTACTTC. Protein: CASSTGTSGGPIQETQYF.

This rearrangement joins TRBV9 to TRBJ2-7; TRBD2 agrees at 8 bases. CDR1 SGDLS and CDR2 YYNGEE come from the germline V gene. Trimming took 6 bases from V and 2 from J; bases not matched to a gene: 7. The CDR3 has 14 residues. The CDR3 here is CASNRAGETYEQYF. CDR3 coding DNA: TGTGCCAGCAACCGAGCGGGAGAAACCTACGAGCAGTACTTC.

This clone was recorded a few times. The rearrangement uses TRBV29-1 and TRBJ2-1; D is perhaps TRBD2 (5 bases). Trimming removed 3 bases at V and 8 bases at J, with 29 bases between. Germline CDR1 reads SQVTM; CDR2 reads ANQGSEA. The CDR3 is 18 residues long. This chain's CDR3 is CSVDPHGRNPLAVDEQFF. The DNA for the CDR3 is TGCAGCGTTGATCCTCATGGAAGGAATCCCCTAGCAGTAGATGAGCAGTTCTTC.

The chain combines TRBV6-5 with TRBJ1-2, with TRBD1 matching over 7 bases. Germline assignment: CDR1 MNHEY and CDR2 SVGAGI. The J segment lost 7 bases and the V segment lost 6 bases, leaving 14 bases of the junction unmatched. This CDR3 is built from 15 residues. Here the CDR3 reads CASSRGQVGGTGYTF. CDR3 nucleotides: TGTGCCAGCAGCCGCGGACAGGTGGGAGGAACTGGCTACACCTTC.

The rearrangement uses TRBV11-2 and TRBJ1-1; 8 bases agree with TRBD1. The junction had 10 bases not matched to a gene; V was cut back by 5 bases and J by 5 bases. Germline lookup yields CDR1 SGHAT and CDR2 FQNNGV. There are 15 residues in the CDR3. The CDR3 DNA reads TGTGCCAGCAGCGGCCACAGGGGGGGGAGGACTGAAGCTTTCTTT. Its protein is CASSGHRGGRTEAFF.